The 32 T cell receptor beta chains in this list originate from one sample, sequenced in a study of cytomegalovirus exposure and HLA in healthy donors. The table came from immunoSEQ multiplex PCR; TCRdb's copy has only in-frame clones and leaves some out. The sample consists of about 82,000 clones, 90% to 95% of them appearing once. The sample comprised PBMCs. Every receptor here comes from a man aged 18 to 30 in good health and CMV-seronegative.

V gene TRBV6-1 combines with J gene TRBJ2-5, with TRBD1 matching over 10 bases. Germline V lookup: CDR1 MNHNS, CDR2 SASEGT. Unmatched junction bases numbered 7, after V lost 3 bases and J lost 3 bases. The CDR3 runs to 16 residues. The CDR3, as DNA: TGTGCCAGCAGTGACATACCGGGACAGGGGAAAGAGACCCAGTACTTC. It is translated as CASSDIPGQGKETQYF.

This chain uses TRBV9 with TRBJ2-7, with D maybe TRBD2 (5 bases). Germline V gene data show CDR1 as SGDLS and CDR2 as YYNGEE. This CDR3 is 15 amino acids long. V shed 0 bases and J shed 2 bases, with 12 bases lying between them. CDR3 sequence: CASSVGQAGPYEQYF. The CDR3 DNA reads TGTGCCAGCAGCGTAGGTCAGGCGGGTCCCTACGAGCAGTACTTC.

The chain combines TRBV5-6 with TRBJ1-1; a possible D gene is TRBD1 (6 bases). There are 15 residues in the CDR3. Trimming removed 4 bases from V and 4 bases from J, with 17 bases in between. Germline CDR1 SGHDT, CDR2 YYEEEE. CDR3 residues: CASSKDLRGRTEAFF. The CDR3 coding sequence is TGTGCCAGCAGCAAGGATCTCAGGGGACGCACTGAAGCTTTCTTT. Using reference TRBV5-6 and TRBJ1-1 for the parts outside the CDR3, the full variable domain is DAGVTQSPTHLIKTRGQQVTLRCSPKSGHDTVSWYQQALGQGPQFIFQYYEEEERQRGNFPDRFSGHQFPNYSSELNVNALLLGDSALYLCASSKDLRGRTEAFFGQGTRLTVV.

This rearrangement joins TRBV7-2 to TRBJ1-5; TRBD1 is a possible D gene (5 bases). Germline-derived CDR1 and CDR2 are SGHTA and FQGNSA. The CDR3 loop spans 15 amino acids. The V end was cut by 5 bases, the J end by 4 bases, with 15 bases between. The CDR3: CASSRSLGGNQPQHF. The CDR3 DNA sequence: TGTGCCAGCAGCAGGTCTCTGGGGGGAAATCAGCCCCAGCATTTT. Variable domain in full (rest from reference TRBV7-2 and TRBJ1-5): GAGVSQSPSNKVTEKGKDVELRCDPISGHTALYWYRQSLGQGLEFLIYFQGNSAPDKSGLPSDRFSAERTGGSVSTLTIQRTQQEDSAVYLCASSRSLGGNQPQHFGDGTRLSIL.

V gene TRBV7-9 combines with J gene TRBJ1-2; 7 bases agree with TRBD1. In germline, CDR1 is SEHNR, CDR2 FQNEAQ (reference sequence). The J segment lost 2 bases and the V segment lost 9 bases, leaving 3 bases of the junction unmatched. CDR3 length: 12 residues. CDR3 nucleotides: TGTGCCAGAGACAGGGAGAACTATGGCTACACCTTC. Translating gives CARDRENYGYTF. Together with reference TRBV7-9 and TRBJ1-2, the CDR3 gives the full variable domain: DTGVSQNPRHKITKRGQNVTFRCDPISEHNRLYWYRQTLGQGPEFLTYFQNEAQLEKSRLLSDRFSAERPKGSFSTLEIQRTEQGDSAMYLCARDRENYGYTFGSGTRLTVV.

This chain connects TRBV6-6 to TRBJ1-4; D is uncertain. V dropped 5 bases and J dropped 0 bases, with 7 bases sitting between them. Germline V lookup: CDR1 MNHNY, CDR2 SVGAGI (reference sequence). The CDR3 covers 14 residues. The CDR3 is CASSHRATNEKLFF. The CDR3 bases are TGTGCCAGCAGTCACAGAGCAACTAATGAAAAACTGTTTTTT.

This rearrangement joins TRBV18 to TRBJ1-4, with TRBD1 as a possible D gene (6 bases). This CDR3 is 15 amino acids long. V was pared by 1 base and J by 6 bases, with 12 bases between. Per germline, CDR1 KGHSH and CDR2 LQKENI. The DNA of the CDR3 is TGTGCCAGCTCACCACGAGCAGGGGCGGATGAAAAACTGTTTTTT. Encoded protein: CASSPRAGADEKLFF.

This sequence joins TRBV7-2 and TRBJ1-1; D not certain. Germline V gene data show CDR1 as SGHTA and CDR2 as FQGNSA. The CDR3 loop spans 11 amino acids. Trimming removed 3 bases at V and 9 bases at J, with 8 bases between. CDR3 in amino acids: CASSFLVKAFF. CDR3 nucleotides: TGTGCCAGCAGCTTCTTAGTTAAAGCTTTCTTT.

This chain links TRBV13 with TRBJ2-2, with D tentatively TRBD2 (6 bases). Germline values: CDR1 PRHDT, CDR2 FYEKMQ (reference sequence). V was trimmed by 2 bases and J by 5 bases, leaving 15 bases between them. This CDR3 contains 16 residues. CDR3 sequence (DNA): TGTGCCAGCAGCTTATCCCCCCTAGCGCGGACCGGGGAGCTGTTTTTT. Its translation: CASSLSPLARTGELFF.

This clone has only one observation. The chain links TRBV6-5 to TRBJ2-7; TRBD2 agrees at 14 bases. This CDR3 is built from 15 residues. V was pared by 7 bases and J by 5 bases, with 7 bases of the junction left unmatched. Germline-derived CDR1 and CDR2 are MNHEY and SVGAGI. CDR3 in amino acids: CASIGLAGGIDEQYF. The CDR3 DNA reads TGTGCCAGCATCGGACTAGCGGGAGGAATCGACGAGCAGTACTTC.

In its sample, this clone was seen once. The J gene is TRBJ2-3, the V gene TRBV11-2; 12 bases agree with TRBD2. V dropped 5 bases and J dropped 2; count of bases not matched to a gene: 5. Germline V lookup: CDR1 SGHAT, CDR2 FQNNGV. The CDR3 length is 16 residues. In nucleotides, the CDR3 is TGTGCCAGCAGCCCGCGGACTAGCGGGACCACAGATACGCAGTATTTT. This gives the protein CASSPRTSGTTDTQYF. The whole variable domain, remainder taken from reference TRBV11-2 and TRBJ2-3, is EAGVAQSPRYKIIEKRQSVAFWCNPISGHATLYWYQQILGQGPKLLIQFQNNGVVDDSQLPKDRFSAERLKGVDSTLKIQPAKLEDSAVYLCASSPRTSGTTDTQYFGPGTRLTVL.

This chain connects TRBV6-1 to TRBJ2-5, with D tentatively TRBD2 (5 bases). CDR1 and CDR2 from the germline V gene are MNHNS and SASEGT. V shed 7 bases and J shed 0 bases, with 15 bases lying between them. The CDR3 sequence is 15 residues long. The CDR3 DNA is TGTGCCAGCACCCGAGGTTGGGAGTACCAAGAGACCCAGTACTTC. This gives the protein CASTRGWEYQETQYF.

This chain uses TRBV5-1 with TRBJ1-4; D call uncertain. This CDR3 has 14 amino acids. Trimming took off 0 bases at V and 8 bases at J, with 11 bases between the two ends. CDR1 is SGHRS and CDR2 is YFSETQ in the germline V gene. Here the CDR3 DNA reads TGCGCCAGCAGCTTGGCCTCGAGTGAGGAAAAACTGTTTTTT. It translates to CASSLASSEEKLFF. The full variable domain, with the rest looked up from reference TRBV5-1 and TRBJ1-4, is KAGVTQTPRYLIKTRGQQVTLSCSPISGHRSVSWYQQTPGQGLQFLFEYFSETQRNKGNFPGRFSGRQFSNSRSEMNVSTLELGDSALYLCASSLASSEEKLFFGSGTQLSVL.

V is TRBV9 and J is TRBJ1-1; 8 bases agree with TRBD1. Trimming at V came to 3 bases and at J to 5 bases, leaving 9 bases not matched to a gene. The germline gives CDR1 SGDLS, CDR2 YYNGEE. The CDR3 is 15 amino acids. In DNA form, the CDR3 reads TGTGCCAGCAGCGAGACAGGGGTTGATAGGACTGAAGCTTTCTTT. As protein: CASSETGVDRTEAFF.

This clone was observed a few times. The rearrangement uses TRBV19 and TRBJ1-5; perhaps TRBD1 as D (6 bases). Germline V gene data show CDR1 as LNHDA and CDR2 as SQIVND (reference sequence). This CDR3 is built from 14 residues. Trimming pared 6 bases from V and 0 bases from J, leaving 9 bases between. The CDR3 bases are TGTGCCAGTAGGTCAGGGGTTAGCAATCAGCCCCAGCATTTT. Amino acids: CASRSGVSNQPQHF.

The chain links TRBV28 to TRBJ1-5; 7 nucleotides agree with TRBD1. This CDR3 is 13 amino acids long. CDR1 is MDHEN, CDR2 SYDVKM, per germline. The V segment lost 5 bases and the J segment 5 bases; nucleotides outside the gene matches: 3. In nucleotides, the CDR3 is TGTGCCAGCAGTCGACAGGGTGATCAGCCCCAGCATTTT. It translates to CASSRQGDQPQHF.

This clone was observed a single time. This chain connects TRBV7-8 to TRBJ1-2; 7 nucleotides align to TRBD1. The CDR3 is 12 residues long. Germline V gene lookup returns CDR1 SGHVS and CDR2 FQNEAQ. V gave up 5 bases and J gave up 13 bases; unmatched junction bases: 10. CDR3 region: CASSQGGPGSTF. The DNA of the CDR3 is TGTGCCAGCAGCCAGGGGGGACCGGGATCCACCTTC.

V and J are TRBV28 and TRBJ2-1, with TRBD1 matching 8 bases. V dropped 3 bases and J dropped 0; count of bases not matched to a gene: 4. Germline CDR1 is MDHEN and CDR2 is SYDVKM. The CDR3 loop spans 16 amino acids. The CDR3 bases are TGTGCCAGCAGTTTTGGGGGGACAGGCTCCTACAATGAGCAGTTCTTC. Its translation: CASSFGGTGSYNEQFF. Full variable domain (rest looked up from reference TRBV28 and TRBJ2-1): DVKVTQSSRYLVKRTGEKVFLECVQDMDHENMFWYRQDPGLGLRLIYFSYDVKMKEKGDIPEGYSVSREKKERFSLILESASTNQTSMYLCASSFGGTGSYNEQFFGPGTRLTVL.

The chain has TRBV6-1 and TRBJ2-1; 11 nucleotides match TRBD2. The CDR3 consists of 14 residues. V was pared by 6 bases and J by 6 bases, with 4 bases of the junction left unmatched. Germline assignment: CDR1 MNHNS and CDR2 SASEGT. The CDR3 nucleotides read TGTGCCAGCAGGTTAGCGGGAGGGCCCAATGAGCAGTTCTTC. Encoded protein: CASRLAGGPNEQFF.

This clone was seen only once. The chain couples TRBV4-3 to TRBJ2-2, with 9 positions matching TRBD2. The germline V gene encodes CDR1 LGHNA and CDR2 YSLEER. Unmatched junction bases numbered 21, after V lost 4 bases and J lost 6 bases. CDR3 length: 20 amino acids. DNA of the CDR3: TGCGCCAGCAGCCCCGGGGGTGCTAGCGGGACCCGGGGCAGAGCCGGGGAGCTGTTTTTT. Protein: CASSPGGASGTRGRAGELFF.

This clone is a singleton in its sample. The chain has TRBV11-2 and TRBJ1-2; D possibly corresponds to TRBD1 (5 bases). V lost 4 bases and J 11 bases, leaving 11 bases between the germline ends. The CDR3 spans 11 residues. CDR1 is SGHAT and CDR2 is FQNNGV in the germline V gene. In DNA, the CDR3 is TGTGCCAGCAGCTCGGGACTTCTTTACACCTTC. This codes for CASSSGLLYTF.

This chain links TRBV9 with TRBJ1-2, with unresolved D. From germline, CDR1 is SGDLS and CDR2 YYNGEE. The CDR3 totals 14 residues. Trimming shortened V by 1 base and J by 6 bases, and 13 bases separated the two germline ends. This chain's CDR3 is CASSVNPGMDGYTF. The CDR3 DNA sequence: TGTGCCAGCAGCGTAAATCCGGGGATGGATGGCTACACCTTC.

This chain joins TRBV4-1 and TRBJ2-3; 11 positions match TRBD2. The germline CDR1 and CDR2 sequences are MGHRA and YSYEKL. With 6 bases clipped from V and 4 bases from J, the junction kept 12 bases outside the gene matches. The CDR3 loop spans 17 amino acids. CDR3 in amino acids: CASRRTGLLAGADTQYF. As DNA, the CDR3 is TGCGCCAGCAGGCGGACAGGGTTACTAGCGGGGGCAGATACGCAGTATTTT.

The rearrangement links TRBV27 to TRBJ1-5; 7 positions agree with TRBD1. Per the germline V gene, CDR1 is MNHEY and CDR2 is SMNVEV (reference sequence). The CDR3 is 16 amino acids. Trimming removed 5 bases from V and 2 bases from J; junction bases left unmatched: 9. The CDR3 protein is CASSASPGTGNQPQHF. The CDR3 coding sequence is TGTGCCAGCAGTGCCTCACCCGGGACAGGCAATCAGCCCCAGCATTTT.

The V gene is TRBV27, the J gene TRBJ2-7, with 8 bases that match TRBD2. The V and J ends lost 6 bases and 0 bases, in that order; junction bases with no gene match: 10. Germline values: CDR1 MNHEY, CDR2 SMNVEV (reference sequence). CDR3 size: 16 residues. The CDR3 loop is CASRPLLAETSYEQYF. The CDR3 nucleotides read TGTGCCAGCAGGCCCCTACTAGCGGAAACCTCCTACGAGCAGTACTTC.

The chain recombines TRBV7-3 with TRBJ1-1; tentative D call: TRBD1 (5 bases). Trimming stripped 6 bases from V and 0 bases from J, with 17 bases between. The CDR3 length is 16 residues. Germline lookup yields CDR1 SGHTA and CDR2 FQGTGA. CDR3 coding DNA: TGTGCCAGCAGTCCCCAGGGTCCCCTCATGAACACTGAAGCTTTCTTT. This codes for CASSPQGPLMNTEAFF.

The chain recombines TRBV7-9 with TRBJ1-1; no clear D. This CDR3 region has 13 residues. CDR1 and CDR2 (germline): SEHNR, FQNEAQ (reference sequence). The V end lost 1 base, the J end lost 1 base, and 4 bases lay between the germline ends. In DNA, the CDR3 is TGTGCCAGCAGCTTAGAGCAGAACACTGAAGCTTTCTTT. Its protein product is CASSLEQNTEAFF. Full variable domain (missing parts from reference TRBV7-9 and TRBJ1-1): DTGVSQNPRHKITKRGQNVTFRCDPISEHNRLYWYRQTLGQGPEFLTYFQNEAQLEKSRLLSDRFSAERPKGSFSTLEIQRTEQGDSAMYLCASSLEQNTEAFFGQGTRLTVV.

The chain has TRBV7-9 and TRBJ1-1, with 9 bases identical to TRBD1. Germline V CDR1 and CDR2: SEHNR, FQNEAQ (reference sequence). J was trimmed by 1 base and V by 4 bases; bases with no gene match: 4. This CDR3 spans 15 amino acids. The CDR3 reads CASSSTGQGNTEAFF. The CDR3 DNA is TGTGCCAGCAGCTCTACGGGACAGGGGAACACTGAAGCTTTCTTT.

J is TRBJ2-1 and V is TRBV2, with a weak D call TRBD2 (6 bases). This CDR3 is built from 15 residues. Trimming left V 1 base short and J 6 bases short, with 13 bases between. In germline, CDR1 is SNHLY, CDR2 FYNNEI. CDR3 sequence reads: CASSEGVAAGNEQFF. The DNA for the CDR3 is TGTGCCAGCAGTGAAGGGGTAGCGGCGGGCAATGAGCAGTTCTTC.

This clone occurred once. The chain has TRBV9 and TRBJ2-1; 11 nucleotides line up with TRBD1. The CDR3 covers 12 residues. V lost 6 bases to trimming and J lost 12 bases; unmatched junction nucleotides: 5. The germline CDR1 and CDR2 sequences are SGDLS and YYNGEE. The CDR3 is CASKGQGVAQFF. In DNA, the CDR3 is TGTGCCAGCAAGGGACAGGGGGTTGCGCAGTTCTTC.

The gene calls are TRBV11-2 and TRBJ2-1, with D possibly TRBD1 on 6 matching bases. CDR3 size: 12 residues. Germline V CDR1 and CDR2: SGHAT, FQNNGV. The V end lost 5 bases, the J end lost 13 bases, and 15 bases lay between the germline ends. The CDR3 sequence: CASSTVGGYQFF. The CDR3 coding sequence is TGTGCCAGCAGCACCGTAGGGGGTTATCAGTTCTTC.

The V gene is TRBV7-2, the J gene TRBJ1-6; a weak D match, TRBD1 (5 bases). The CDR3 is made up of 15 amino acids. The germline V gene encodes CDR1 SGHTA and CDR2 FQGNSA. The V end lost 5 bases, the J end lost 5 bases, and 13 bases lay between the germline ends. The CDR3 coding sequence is TGTGCCAGCAGCCGGGGGACGGGAGATAATTCACCCCTCCACTTT. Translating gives CASSRGTGDNSPLHF.